This paragraph reports one TCR beta chain. The data derive from a study of blood T cell repertoires in COVID-19. At the level of the study: Sites across the United States, Italy and Spain contributed samples from acute and convalescent COVID-19. PBMCs, B-cell-depleted T cells, or T cells provided the cDNA or gDNA that made up the material.

One Seattle source followed patients from active infection through their disease course. This CDR3 is built from 15 residues. Germline V gene lookup returns CDR1 SGHAT and CDR2 FQNNGV. Germline trimming cut 4 bases from V and 5 bases from J; bases unmatched to any gene: 9. Sequenced by immunoSEQ multiplex PCR; TCRdb stores in-frame clones only, minus some. The sample lists about 150,000 clones, less than 90% seen once, with approximately 2.5% in the top ten. The receptor was derived from a human donor with COVID-19, enrolled during active disease. The donor label of this sample is uncertain. This chain uses TRBV11-2 with TRBJ1-2; the match to TRBD1 covers 8 bases. Sequenced input: peripheral blood. The CDR3 protein is CASSSPKDRVYGYTF. The CDR3 region has the DNA TGTGCCAGCAGCTCCCCTAAGGACAGGGTGTATGGCTACACCTTC.